Each of the 16 T cell receptor beta chains below was sequenced from the same sample in a study of T cells in Graves' hyperthyroidism and ophthalmopathy (dated by TCRdb to between 2018 and 2021). The library came from multiplex PCR. Sequencing used an Illumina HiSeq 2000. Amplification of TCR beta CDR3 regions was carried out from RNA transcripts. A first-round RT-PCR of the TCR CDR3 used the HTBI primer set with the Qiagen OneStep RT-PCR kit. TCRdb handled the public reads itself, with Q25 trimming in fastp and clone calling in MiXCR, and kept productive beta chains. Merged by CDR3 protein, the rows form single entries marked with the most common genes and DNA. The sample contains over 300,000 distinct CDR3 sequences, 11% to 15% of them found a single time. Approximately 11% of the sample is in the top ten clones. Specimen: blood. Receptors originate from a woman aged 55-70 years with Graves' hyperthyroidism.

This clonotype was seen ten or more times. V usage is TRBV7-9 and J usage is TRBJ2-1; 9 bases line up with TRBD2. The trim removed 8 bases at V and 4 bases at J, leaving 9 bases unmatched. The CDR3 sequence is 15 residues long. Germline CDR1 reads SEHNR; CDR2 reads FQNEAQ (reference sequence). The CDR3 nucleotides read TGTGCCAGCTATAGGGAGGCGGGGGGGTACAATGAGCAGTTCTTC. As protein: CASYREAGGYNEQFF. Filled out from reference TRBV7-9 and TRBJ2-1, the complete variable domain reads DTGVSQNPRHKITKRGQNVTFRCDPISEHNRLYWYRQTLGQGPEFLTYFQNEAQLEKSRLLSDRFSAERPKGSFSTLEIQRTEQGDSAMYLCASYREAGGYNEQFFGPGTRLTVL.

This clonotype was recorded many times. This chain connects TRBV20-1 to TRBJ2-7; 12 nucleotides match TRBD2. CDR1 DFQATT and CDR2 SNEGSKA come from the germline V gene (reference sequence). CDR3 length: 14 residues. V was pared by 5 bases and J by 3 bases, with 5 bases of the junction left unmatched. CDR3 DNA sequence: TGCAGTGCTTGGACTAGCGGGACTCGCTACGAGCAGTACTTC. It specifies CSAWTSGTRYEQYF.

This clonotype was seen ten or more times. The junction differs from germline at one of its ends, possibly a read error. The rearrangement joins TRBV24-1 to TRBJ2-5; D might be TRBD1 (5 bases). This CDR3 is built from 12 residues. The V gene's germline CDR1 is KGHDR and CDR2 SFDVKD. The CDR3 region has the DNA TGTGCCACCAGTACAGTGACAGAGACTCAGTACTTC. This gives the protein CATSTVTETQYF.

Only a few counts were recorded for this clonotype. The J gene is TRBJ2-7, the V gene TRBV10-3; D not resolved. Germline loops: CDR1 ENHRY, CDR2 SYGVKD. The CDR3 length is 11 residues. The V gene lost 3 bases and the J gene lost 4 bases, with 4 bases spanning the gap. CDR3 loop: CAISDNYEQYF. The CDR3 bases are TGTGCCATCAGTGACAATTACGAGCAGTACTTC.

This clonotype appeared many times. The V call is TRBV3-1, the J call TRBJ2-4; D is uncertain. CDR1 and CDR2 (germline): LGHDT, YNNKEL (reference sequence). The V end lost 1 base, the J end lost 0 bases, and 4 bases lay between the germline ends. The CDR3 is made up of 14 amino acids. In DNA, the CDR3 is TGTGCCAGCAGCCAAGGGGGAGCCAAAAACATTCAGTACTTC. Translation: CASSQGGAKNIQYF.

This chain uses TRBV7-9 with TRBJ2-7; TRBD2 matches at 9 bases. V trimming: 6 bases; J trimming: 4 bases; junction bases outside the gene matches: 4. CDR1 and CDR2 from the germline V gene are SEHNR and FQNEAQ (reference sequence). The length of the CDR3 is 13 residues. The CDR3 DNA reads as TGTGCCAGCAGATCGACTAGCGGATACGAGCAGTACTTC. The encoded protein is CASRSTSGYEQYF.

This clonotype has ten or more counts. The chain has TRBV4-1 and TRBJ2-7; D is unclear. Germline V gene data show CDR1 as MGHRA and CDR2 as YSYEKL. The CDR3 extends over 13 amino acids. V lost 3 bases to trimming and J lost 0 bases, with 6 bases between them. CDR3: CASSHQFSYEQYF. CDR3 nucleotides: TGCGCCAGCAGCCACCAATTCTCCTACGAGCAGTACTTC.

Ten or more counts support this clonotype. The V call is TRBV2, the J call TRBJ1-2; maybe TRBD1 (5 bases). Trimming took off 4 bases at V and 8 bases at J, with 14 bases between the two ends. The CDR3 is 13 residues long. CDR1 and CDR2 (germline): SNHLY, FYNNEI. CDR3 coding DNA: TGTGCCAGCAGTGTCACGGGGCTAGAAGGCTACACCTTC. Protein sequence: CASSVTGLEGYTF. Variable domain in full (rest from reference TRBV2 and TRBJ1-2): EPEVTQTPSHQVTQMGQEVILRCVPISNHLYFYWYRQILGQKVEFLVSFYNNEISEKSEIFDDQFSVERPDGSNFTLKIRSTKLEDSAMYFCASSVTGLEGYTFGSGTRLTVV.

This clonotype occurred a few times. The gene calls are TRBV12-3 or TRBV12-4 and TRBJ1-3, with no clear D. This CDR3 comprises 14 residues. Trimming removed 3 bases at V and 2 bases at J, with 8 bases between. CDR3 loop: CASSLIGTGNTIYF. The CDR3 nucleotides are TGTGCCAGCAGTTTGATCGGGACTGGAAACACCATATATTTT.

The sample holds many counts of this clonotype. This chain connects TRBV18 to TRBJ1-6; TRBD1 matches 10 bases. Trimming took 4 bases from V and 6 from J; bases not matched to a gene: 3. The V gene's germline CDR1 is KGHSH and CDR2 LQKENI. This CDR3 is 15 amino acids long. In nucleotides, the CDR3 is TGTGCCAGCTCACGACAGGGGGCCCCTAATTCACCCCTCCACTTT. Its translation is CASSRQGAPNSPLHF.

With regard to this clonotype: A much larger clone lies a single base off, so this may be a read error. V and J are TRBV20-1 and TRBJ2-5, with 8 positions matching TRBD2. V shed 6 bases, J shed 7 bases, and the junction held 7 bases outside the gene matches. The V gene's germline CDR1 is DFQATT and CDR2 SNEGSKA (reference sequence). The CDR3 is made up of 12 amino acids. CDR3 residues: CSAGTSFGTQYF. In DNA form, the CDR3 reads TGCAGTGCGGGGACTAGTTTTGGGACCCAGTACTTC.

The V gene is TRBV6-1, the J gene TRBJ1-6; 7 bases align to TRBD1. J lost 10 bases, V lost 8 bases, and 14 bases had no gene match. Germline loops: CDR1 MNHNS, CDR2 SASEGT. This CDR3 contains 15 residues. CDR3 region: CASLPRVAGGSPLHF. The CDR3 region has the DNA TGTGCCAGCCTCCCTAGGGTGGCAGGGGGATCACCCCTCCACTTT.

This clonotype was seen a handful of times. V usage is TRBV6-1 and J usage is TRBJ2-4, with D tentatively TRBD1 (5 bases). The V gene's germline CDR1 is MNHNS and CDR2 SASEGT. With 1 base removed from V and 5 bases from J, the gap between germline ends came to 9 bases. The CDR3 totals 14 residues. For the CDR3, the DNA is TGTGCCAGCAGTGAAGTCAGGGCCGAAAACATTCAGTACTTC. Translating gives CASSEVRAENIQYF.

This clonotype has a handful of counts. The gene calls are TRBV5-5 and TRBJ2-7, with TRBD2 as a possible D gene (6 bases). From germline, CDR1 is SGHKS and CDR2 YYEKEE (reference sequence). The CDR3 is 14 amino acids. V lost 4 bases, J lost 2 bases, and 13 bases lay in between. CDR3 in DNA: TGTGCCAGCAGCCAGGGACTCCTACCCTACGAGCAGTACTTC. This gives the protein CASSQGLLPYEQYF.

V usage is TRBV4-1 and J usage is TRBJ1-1; TRBD1 matches 7 bases. The CDR3 totals 14 residues. Germline CDR1 is MGHRA and CDR2 is YSYEKL. The V segment lost 5 bases and the J segment 5 bases; nucleotides outside the gene matches: 8. The CDR3 coding sequence is TGCGCCAGCAGCGAAGGGGGCTCGGGAACTGAAGCTTTCTTT. Translating gives CASSEGGSGTEAFF.

Details on this clonotype: A much larger clone differs by one base, so this may be a read error. The CDR3 does not end in the conserved phenylalanine or tryptophan, so this is likely a read error. The rearrangement links TRBV11-3 to TRBJ1-1; 8 bases are a match to TRBD1. This CDR3 spans 13 amino acids. Trimming cost V 4 bases and J 11 bases; bases outside gene matches: 9. The germline gives CDR1 SGHNT, CDR2 YENEEA. CDR3 region: CASSSRTGPPAFL. The DNA for the CDR3 is TGTGCCAGCAGCTCCCGGACAGGGCCCCCCGCTTTCCTT.